A selection of T cell receptor beta chains follows, all from one sample in a study of blood T cell repertoires in COVID-19. Assay used: immunoSEQ multiplex PCR; TCRdb lists only in-frame clones, some missing. The repertoire holds 300,000 or so clones, approximately 89% seen once, with less than 3.5% in the top ten. Sequenced sample: PBMCs or T cells enriched from blood (not recorded which). These receptors came from a woman between 50 and 59 years old who had been exposed to COVID-19. CDR3s include the opening cysteine and the closing phenylalanine or tryptophan. D genes are given only for firm matches. A row's size may be missing; if present it is once, few, many or a size class.

d_call: NA; v_call: TRBV11-2; clone_size: NA; j_call: TRBJ2-7; cdr3_aa: CASSPSAGTAEQYF; cdr3_nt: TGTGCCAGCAGCCCCTCGGCGGGGACAGCCGAGCAGTACTTC
d_call: NA; v_call: TRBV7-2; clone_size: NA; j_call: TRBJ2-7; cdr3_aa: CASRNTGSYEQYF; cdr3_nt: TGTGCCAGCAGGAATACGGGCTCCTACGAGCAGTACTTC
d_call: NA; v_call: TRBV28; clone_size: NA; j_call: TRBJ1-3; cdr3_aa: CASSWPQGSGNTIYF; cdr3_nt: TGTGCCAGCAGTTGGCCCCAGGGTTCGGGAAACACCATATATTTT
d_call: NA; v_call: TRBV9; clone_size: NA; j_call: TRBJ2-3; cdr3_aa: CASSVLDMGTDTQYF; cdr3_nt: TGTGCCAGCAGCGTACTCGACATGGGCACAGATACGCAGTATTTT
d_call: NA; v_call: TRBV29-1; clone_size: NA; j_call: TRBJ1-2; cdr3_aa: CSVHRDDYGYTF; cdr3_nt: TGCAGCGTCCACAGGGATGACTATGGCTACACCTTC
d_call: NA; v_call: TRBV5-4; clone_size: NA; j_call: TRBJ1-2; cdr3_aa: CASSSKQQSNYGYTF; cdr3_nt: TGTGCCAGCAGCTCAAAACAGCAGTCTAACTATGGCTACACCTTC
d_call: TRBD1; v_call: TRBV14; clone_size: once; j_call: TRBJ1-1; cdr3_aa: CASRDRGLESSF; cdr3_nt: TGTGCCAGCAGGGACAGGGGACTGGAGAGCTCCTTT
d_call: NA; v_call: TRBV6-1; clone_size: NA; j_call: TRBJ1-2; cdr3_aa: CASSENLRVNYGYTF; cdr3_nt: TGTGCCAGCAGTGAAAACCTGCGGGTCAACTATGGCTACACCTTC
d_call: NA; v_call: TRBV7-8; clone_size: NA; j_call: TRBJ1-5; cdr3_aa: CASSPTLGPQHF; cdr3_nt: TGTGCCAGCAGCCCGACTCTGGGGCCCCAGCATTTT
d_call: NA; v_call: TRBV21-1; clone_size: NA; j_call: TRBJ1-4; cdr3_aa: CASTHRTETGVVTEKLFF; cdr3_nt: TGTGCCAGCACCCACAGGACAGAGACCGGCGTAGTAACGGAAAAACTGTTTTTT
d_call: NA; v_call: TRBV2; clone_size: NA; j_call: TRBJ1-1; cdr3_aa: CASSEKGHNTEAFF; cdr3_nt: TGTGCCAGCAGTGAAAAGGGACACAACACTGAAGCTTTCTTT
d_call: TRBD1; v_call: TRBV5-1; clone_size: NA; j_call: TRBJ2-1; cdr3_aa: CASSSGYGQGAGNEQFF; cdr3_nt: TGCGCCAGCAGCTCGGGCTACGGACAGGGGGCTGGGAATGAGCAGTTCTTC
d_call: TRBD2; v_call: TRBV7-9; clone_size: NA; j_call: TRBJ2-2; cdr3_aa: CASSFRTSANTGELFF; cdr3_nt: TGTGCCAGCAGCTTCAGGACTAGCGCGAACACCGGGGAGCTGTTTTTT
d_call: TRBD1; v_call: TRBV5-1; clone_size: NA; j_call: TRBJ2-7; cdr3_aa: CASRENTGVPYEQYF; cdr3_nt: TGCGCCAGCAGGGAGAATACAGGGGTCCCCTACGAGCAGTACTTC
d_call: NA; v_call: TRBV5-4; clone_size: once; j_call: TRBJ2-3; cdr3_aa: CASSLVVAVTDTQYF; cdr3_nt: TGTGCCAGCAGCTTGGTGGTAGCAGTCACAGATACGCAGTATTTT
d_call: TRBD1; v_call: TRBV7-2; clone_size: NA; j_call: TRBJ2-7; cdr3_aa: CASSFSGTGTYEQYF; cdr3_nt: TGTGCCAGCAGCTTCTCCGGGACAGGGACCTACGAGCAGTACTTC
d_call: NA; v_call: TRBV16; clone_size: many; j_call: TRBJ1-4; cdr3_aa: CASSQSALRGEKLFF; cdr3_nt: TGTGCCAGCAGCCAATCAGCTCTTCGGGGTGAAAAACTGTTTTTT
d_call: NA; v_call: TRBV18; clone_size: NA; j_call: TRBJ1-1; cdr3_aa: CASSPPGLGLAFF; cdr3_nt: TGTGCCAGCTCACCACCTGGACTGGGGTTGGCTTTCTTT
d_call: TRBD1; v_call: TRBV5-4; clone_size: NA; j_call: TRBJ1-2; cdr3_aa: CASRRGFSGQGSYGYTF; cdr3_nt: TGTGCCAGCAGACGAGGGTTCTCGGGACAGGGGAGCTATGGCTACACCTTC
d_call: NA; v_call: TRBV19; clone_size: NA; j_call: TRBJ2-7; cdr3_aa: CASSNPGGRKQSYEQYF; cdr3_nt: TGTGCCAGTAGCAACCCCGGGGGACGGAAACAATCCTACGAGCAGTACTTC
d_call: TRBD1; v_call: TRBV19; clone_size: NA; j_call: TRBJ2-7; cdr3_aa: CASSMGQGAPYEQYF; cdr3_nt: TGTGCCAGTAGTATGGGGCAGGGGGCCCCCTACGAGCAGTACTTC
d_call: TRBD2; v_call: TRBV28; clone_size: NA; j_call: TRBJ2-1; cdr3_aa: CASRTGGGNEQFF; cdr3_nt: TGTGCCAGCAGGACCGGGGGGGGCAATGAGCAGTTCTTC
d_call: NA; v_call: TRBV29-1; clone_size: NA; j_call: TRBJ1-2; cdr3_aa: CSAEGGPHGYTF; cdr3_nt: TGCAGCGCTGAGGGGGGTCCGCATGGCTACACCTTC
d_call: NA; v_call: TRBV12-3/TRBV12-4; clone_size: NA; j_call: TRBJ1-2; cdr3_aa: CASSLRLYGYTF; cdr3_nt: TGTGCCAGCAGTTTACGTCTCTATGGCTACACCTTC
d_call: NA; v_call: TRBV7-6; clone_size: NA; j_call: TRBJ2-7; cdr3_aa: CASTSGGSYEQYF; cdr3_nt: NA
d_call: NA; v_call: TRBV29-1; clone_size: once; j_call: TRBJ1-5; cdr3_aa: CSVESGQGQPQHF; cdr3_nt: TGCAGCGTTGAATCAGGGCAGGGTCAGCCCCAGCATTTT
d_call: NA; v_call: TRBV4-1; clone_size: NA; j_call: TRBJ1-4; cdr3_aa: CASSQEGGVPRELFF; cdr3_nt: TGCGCCAGCAGCCAAGAGGGCGGGGTCCCGAGGGAACTGTTTTTT
d_call: TRBD1; v_call: TRBV11-2; clone_size: NA; j_call: TRBJ2-5; cdr3_aa: CASGQGQETQYF; cdr3_nt: TGTGCAAGTGGACAGGGGCAAGAGACCCAGTACTTC
d_call: NA; v_call: TRBV5-4; clone_size: NA; j_call: TRBJ1-4; cdr3_aa: CASSLKADNEKLFF; cdr3_nt: TGTGCCAGCAGCTTAAAAGCCGATAATGAAAAACTGTTTTTT